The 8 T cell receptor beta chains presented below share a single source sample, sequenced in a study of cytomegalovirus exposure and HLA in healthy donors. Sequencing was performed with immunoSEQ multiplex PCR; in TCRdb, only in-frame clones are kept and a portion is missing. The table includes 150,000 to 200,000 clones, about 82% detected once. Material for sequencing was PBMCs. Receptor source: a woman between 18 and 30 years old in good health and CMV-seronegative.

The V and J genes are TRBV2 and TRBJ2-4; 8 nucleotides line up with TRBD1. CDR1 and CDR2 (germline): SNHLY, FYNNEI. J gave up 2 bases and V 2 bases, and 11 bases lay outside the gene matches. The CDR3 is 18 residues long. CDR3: CASSERGQGAITKNIQYF. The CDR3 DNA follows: TGTGCCAGCAGTGAACGAGGGCAGGGGGCGATAACCAAAAACATTCAGTACTTC.

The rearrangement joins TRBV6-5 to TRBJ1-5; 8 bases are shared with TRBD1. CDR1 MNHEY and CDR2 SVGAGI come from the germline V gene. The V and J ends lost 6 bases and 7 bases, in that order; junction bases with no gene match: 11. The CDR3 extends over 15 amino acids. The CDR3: CASSSGTGGGQPQHF. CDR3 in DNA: TGTGCCAGCAGCTCTGGGACAGGCGGGGGACAGCCCCAGCATTTT.

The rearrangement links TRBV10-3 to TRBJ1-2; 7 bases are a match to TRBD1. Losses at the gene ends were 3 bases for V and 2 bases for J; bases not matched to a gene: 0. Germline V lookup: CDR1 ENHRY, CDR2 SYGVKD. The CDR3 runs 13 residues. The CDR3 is CAISDRGNYGYTF. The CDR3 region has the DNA TGTGCCATCAGTGACAGGGGGAACTATGGCTACACCTTC.

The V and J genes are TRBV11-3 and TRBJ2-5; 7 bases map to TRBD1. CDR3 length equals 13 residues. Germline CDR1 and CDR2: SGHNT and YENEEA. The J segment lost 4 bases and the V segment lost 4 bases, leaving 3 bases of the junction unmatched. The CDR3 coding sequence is TGTGCCAGCAGCTCGGGACAGAGAGAGACCCAGTACTTC. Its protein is CASSSGQRETQYF.

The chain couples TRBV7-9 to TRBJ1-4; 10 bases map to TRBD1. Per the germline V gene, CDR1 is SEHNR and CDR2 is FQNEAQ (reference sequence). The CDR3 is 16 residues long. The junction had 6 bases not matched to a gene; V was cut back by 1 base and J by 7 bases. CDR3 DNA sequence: TGTGCCAGCAGCTTAGGACAGGGGGCTTCTTCTGAAAAACTGTTTTTT. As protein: CASSLGQGASSEKLFF.

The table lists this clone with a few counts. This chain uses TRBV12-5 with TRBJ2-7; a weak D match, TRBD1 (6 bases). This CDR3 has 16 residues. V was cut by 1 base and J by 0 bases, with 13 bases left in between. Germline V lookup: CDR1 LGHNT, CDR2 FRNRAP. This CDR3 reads CASGLEKTGTSYEQYF. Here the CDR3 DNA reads TGTGCTAGTGGTTTGGAAAAGACAGGTACCTCCTACGAGCAGTACTTC. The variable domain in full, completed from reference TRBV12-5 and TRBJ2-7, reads DARVTQTPRHKVTEMGQEVTMRCQPILGHNTVFWYRQTMMQGLELLAYFRNRAPLDDSGMPKDRFSAEMPDATLATLKIQPSEPRDSAVYFCASGLEKTGTSYEQYFGPGTRLTVT.

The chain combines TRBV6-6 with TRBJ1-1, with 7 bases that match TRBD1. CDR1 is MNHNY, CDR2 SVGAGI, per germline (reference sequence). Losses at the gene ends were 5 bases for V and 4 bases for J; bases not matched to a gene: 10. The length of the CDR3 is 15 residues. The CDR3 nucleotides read TGTGCCAGCAGTCATAGACAGGGAATGGTCACTGAAGCTTTCTTT. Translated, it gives CASSHRQGMVTEAFF.

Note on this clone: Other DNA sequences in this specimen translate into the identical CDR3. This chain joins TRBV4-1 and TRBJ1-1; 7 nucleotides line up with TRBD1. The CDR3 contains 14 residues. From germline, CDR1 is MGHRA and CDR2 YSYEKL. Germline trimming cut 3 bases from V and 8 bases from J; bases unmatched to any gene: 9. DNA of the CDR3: TGCGCCAGCAGCCATTCACAGGGGCTCCTAGAAGCTTTCTTT. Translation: CASSHSQGLLEAFF.